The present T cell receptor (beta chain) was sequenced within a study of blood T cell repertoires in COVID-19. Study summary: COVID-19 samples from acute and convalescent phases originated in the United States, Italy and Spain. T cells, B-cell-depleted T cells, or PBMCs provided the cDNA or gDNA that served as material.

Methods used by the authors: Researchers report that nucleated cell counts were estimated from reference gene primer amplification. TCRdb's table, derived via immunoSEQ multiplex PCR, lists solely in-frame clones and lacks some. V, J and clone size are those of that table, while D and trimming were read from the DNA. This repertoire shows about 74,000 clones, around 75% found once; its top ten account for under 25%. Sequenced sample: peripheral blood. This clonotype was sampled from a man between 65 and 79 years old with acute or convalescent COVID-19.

The CDR3 sequence: CASSTSGRVRETQYF. The CDR3 DNA sequence: TGTGCCAGCAGCACTAGCGGGAGGGTAAGAGAGACCCAGTACTTC. The chain joins TRBV28 to TRBJ2-5, with 13 bases fitting TRBD2. CDR3 length: 15 residues. V was pared by 6 bases and J by 4 bases, with 5 bases of the junction left unmatched. CDR1 and CDR2 (germline): MDHEN, SYDVKM. Looking up the rest from reference TRBV28 and TRBJ2-5 gives the full variable domain: DVKVTQSSRYLVKRTGEKVFLECVQDMDHENMFWYRQDPGLGLRLIYFSYDVKMKEKGDIPEGYSVSREKKERFSLILESASTNQTSMYLCASSTSGRVRETQYFGPGTRLLVL.